This T cell receptor (beta chain) comes out of a study of neurological immune-mediated disorders. Overall study results and limits: The repertoires of 18 of 34 multiple sclerosis patients were placed by phylogenetic grouping in a single related-CDR3 cluster, which may be a signature.

Each CDR3 protein gets one entry after TCRdb re-called the 5' RACE reads with MiXCR. The sample includes over 45,000 distinct CDR3 sequences, approximately 3% of them seen just once. Comment on this clonotype: Antigen specificity is unknown. Given a much more abundant clone one base away, this may be a read error.

CDR3 size: 14 residues. V was clipped by 4 bases and J by 5 bases, with 16 bases between them. Germline CDR1 SGHNT, CDR2 YYREEE (reference sequence). Material for sequencing was PBMCs. The chain joins TRBV5-4 to TRBJ2-7, with a tentative D call TRBD1 (6 bases). The source of this sequence is a woman in her forties or fifties with multiple sclerosis. The CDR3 DNA reads as TGTGCCAGCAGCCACCTAAGGACAGAGGACGAGCAGTACTTC. Translation: CASSHLRTEDEQYF.